This T cell receptor (beta chain) is from a study of glioma-infiltrating T cells after dendritic cell vaccination. Study summary: Dendritic cells derived from monocytes and pulsed with autologous tumor lysate formed the vaccine. Broader study findings: No direct clonality-survival link was found; a diverse polyclonal response may matter.

The PCR used 60 V beta and 13 J beta primers. Libraries were prepared by immunoSEQ multiplex PCR; TCRdb keeps only in-frame clonotypes and omits some of them. The sample includes 20,000 to 25,000 clones, 79% of them seen just once. The trim removed 6 bases at V and 3 bases at J, leaving 4 bases unmatched. Germline V gene data show CDR1 as WNHNN and CDR2 as SYGVQD (reference sequence). The CDR3 loop spans 13 amino acids. A remark on this clone: Its antigen is unknown.

Selection required adequate fresh-frozen tumor tissue plus more than two years' survival data. Source: blood, taken before dendritic cell vaccination. V gene TRBV10-1 combines with J gene TRBJ1-1; 7 bases are shared with TRBD1. The clonotype was recovered from a human donor with glioblastoma. DNA for the CDR3: TGCGCCAGCAGGGGGGACAGAGACACTGAAGCTTTCTTT. This codes for CASRGDRDTEAFF.